A selection of T cell receptor beta chains follows, all from one sample in a study of T-cell memory formation after mild COVID-19. MiXCR, run by TCRdb on the 5' RACE reads, gives a single entry per CDR3 protein. The table lists about 250,000 distinct CDR3 sequences, 18% of them singletons. Sequenced input: PBMCs or a T cell subset sorted from them (not recorded which). The receptor set was obtained from a young man who had mild COVID-19 (a few samples of this study predate the infection). Cell type and time point are not known. CDR3s include the opening cysteine and the closing phenylalanine or tryptophan. The D gene is left open where the match is weak. Some rows mark clone size as missing; the rest say once, few, many or name a class of expanded clone.

>TRBV18|TRBJ1-5|NA|NA
TGTGCCAGCTCACCAAGGGCAGGGATAGTAAGCAATCAGCCCCAGCATTTT
CASSPRAGIVSNQPQHF
>TRBV7-2|TRBJ2-3|NA|few
TGTGCCAGCAGCTTAGTTCCTAGGGCTGGATCGCAGTATTTT
CASSLVPRAGSQYF
>TRBV7-9|TRBJ2-5|TRBD1|NA
TGTGCCAGCAGCCAGGGGACAGGGTCGCAAGAGACCCAGTACTTC
CASSQGTGSQETQYF
>TRBV11-3|TRBJ2-1|NA|NA
TGTGCCAGCAGCCCCGACGTCAGCTCCTACAATGAGCAGTTCTTC
CASSPDVSSYNEQFF
>TRBV5-1|TRBJ2-3|TRBD2|many
TGCGCCAGCAGCGGCGGGGGAGGCACAGATACGCAGTATTTT
CASSGGGGTDTQYF
>TRBV18|TRBJ2-1|NA|NA
TGTGCCAGCTCACCAGTGCCATCCAATGAGCAGTTCTTC
CASSPVPSNEQFF
>TRBV5-1|TRBJ2-5|NA|NA
TGCGCCAGCAGCTTGGAGGCATCTAGGAAAGAGACCCAGTACTTC
CASSLEASRKETQYF
>TRBV4-3|TRBJ2-1|TRBD2|NA
TGCGCCAGCAGCCCCCACCCTCAGCGGGGGGGCCCTAGCAATAAGCAGTTCTTC
CASSPHPQRGGPSNKQFF
>TRBV4-1|TRBJ1-1|TRBD1|once
TGCGCCAGCAGCCAAGATCGGGCAGGGGGCGCGTTGGGCACTGAAGCTTTCTTT
CASSQDRAGGALGTEAFF
>TRBV29-1|TRBJ2-7|NA|NA
TGCAGCGTCTATGGTGGGGGGCGCTCCTACGAGCAGTACTTC
CSVYGGGRSYEQYF
>TRBV5-1|TRBJ2-5|TRBD2|NA
TGCGCCAGCAGCTTGTTCCTAGCGGGTGGGGAAGAGACCCAGTACTTC
CASSLFLAGGEETQYF
>TRBV5-6|TRBJ2-1|TRBD2|NA
TGTGCCAGCAGCTGGAGCGGGCTAGCGGGGGGGAGCTCCTACAATGAGCAGTTCTTC
CASSWSGLAGGSSYNEQFF
>TRBV3-1|TRBJ2-7|NA|few
TGTGCCAGCAGCCTTAGTCGCGAGCAGTACTTC
CASSLSREQYF
>TRBV6-2/TRBV6-3|TRBJ1-2|NA|NA
TGTGCCAGCAGCCCCGGACGGGGACCCTATGGCTACACCTTC
CASSPGRGPYGYTF
>TRBV4-3|TRBJ1-1|NA|NA
TGCGCCAGCAGCCAAGGAGGGCGTAAGGGAGCTTTCTTT
CASSQGGRKGAFF
>TRBV2|TRBJ2-5|TRBD2|many
TGTGCCAGCACACGGGGGGGCCAAGAGACCCAGTACTTC
CASTRGGQETQYF
>TRBV4-2|TRBJ2-3|TRBD2|many
TGTGCCAGCAGCCGGACTAGCGGGGGGCCTGATACGCAGTATTTT
CASSRTSGGPDTQYF
>TRBV7-9|TRBJ2-1|NA|NA
TGTGCCAGCAGCTCTGGGGGCTTCTACAATGAGCAGTTCTTC
CASSSGGFYNEQFF
>TRBV4-1|TRBJ1-4|NA|NA
TGCGCCAGCAGCCAAGTGCTGGGTGAAAAACTGTTTTTT
CASSQVLGEKLFF
>TRBV6-2/TRBV6-3|TRBJ1-5|TRBD1|few
TGTGCCAGCAGTTACTACGGGACAGGGGGCCGTCAGCCCCAGCATTTT
CASSYYGTGGRQPQHF
>TRBV18|TRBJ1-6|NA|few
TGTGCCAGCTCACCCGGACAGAATAATTCACCCCTCCACTTT
CASSPGQNNSPLHF
>TRBV2|TRBJ1-2|NA|few
TGTGCCAGCAGAGTTGAACAACAGGGAAGTGGCTACACCTTC
CASRVEQQGSGYTF
>TRBV12-3/TRBV12-4|TRBJ1-6|TRBD1|many
TGTGCCAGTACTACAGGGGATTCACCCCTCCACTTT
CASTTGDSPLHF
>TRBV10-2|TRBJ2-5|NA|NA
TGCGCCAGCAGCCAAGGGACTTGGGGGACCCAGTACTTC
CASSQGTWGTQYF